This section outlines one T cell receptor (beta chain) sequence together with its context. This specimen belongs to a study of spatial heterogeneity in lung cancer. One entry per CDR3 protein results from TCRdb running MiXCR on the 5' RACE reads. The sample yields around 110,000 distinct CDR3 sequences, less than 15% seen once. Described time point: blood at routine non-recurrence follow-up after resection. In each case, whole RNA from tumor, nontumor lung or frozen PBMC was sequenced unsorted. V was pared by 7 bases and J by 0 bases, with 9 bases between. Germline CDR1 and CDR2: MNHNS and SASEGT. CDR3 length equals 14 residues.

This rearrangement joins TRBV6-1 to TRBJ2-2; D is unclear. Specimen: PBMCs, collected at follow-up. This sequence was found in a male donor with early-stage non-small cell lung cancer. The CDR3 reads CASKEHPNTGELFF. CDR3 in DNA: TGTGCCAGCAAGGAACACCCGAACACCGGGGAGCTGTTTTTT.